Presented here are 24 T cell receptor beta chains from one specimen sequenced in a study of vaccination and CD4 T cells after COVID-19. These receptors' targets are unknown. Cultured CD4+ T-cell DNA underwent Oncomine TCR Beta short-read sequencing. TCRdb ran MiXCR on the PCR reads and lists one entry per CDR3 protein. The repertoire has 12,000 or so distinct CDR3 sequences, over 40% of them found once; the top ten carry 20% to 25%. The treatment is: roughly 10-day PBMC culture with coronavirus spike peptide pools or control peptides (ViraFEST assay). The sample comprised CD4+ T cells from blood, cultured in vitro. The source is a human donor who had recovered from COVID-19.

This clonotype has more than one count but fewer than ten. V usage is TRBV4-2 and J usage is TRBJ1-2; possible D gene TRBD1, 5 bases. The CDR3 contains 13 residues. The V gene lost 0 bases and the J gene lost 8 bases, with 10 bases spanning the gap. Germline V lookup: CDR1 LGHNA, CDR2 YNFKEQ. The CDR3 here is CASSQDTGGGYTF. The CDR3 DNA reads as TGTGCCAGCAGCCAAGATACCGGGGGGGGCTACACCTTC.

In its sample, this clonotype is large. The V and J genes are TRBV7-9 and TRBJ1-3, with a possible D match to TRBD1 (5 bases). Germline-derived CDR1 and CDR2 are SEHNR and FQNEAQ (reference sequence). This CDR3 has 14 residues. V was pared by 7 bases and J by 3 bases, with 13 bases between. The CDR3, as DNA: TGTGCCAGCAAACGGGGGGATAGTGGAAACACCATATATTTT. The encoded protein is CASKRGDSGNTIYF.

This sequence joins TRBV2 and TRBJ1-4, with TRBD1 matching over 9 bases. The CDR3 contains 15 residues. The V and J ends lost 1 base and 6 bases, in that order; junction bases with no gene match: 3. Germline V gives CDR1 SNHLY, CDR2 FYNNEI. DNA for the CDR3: TGTGCCAGCAGTGAAGAGGGACAGGGATATGAAAAACTGTTTTTT. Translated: CASSEEGQGYEKLFF.

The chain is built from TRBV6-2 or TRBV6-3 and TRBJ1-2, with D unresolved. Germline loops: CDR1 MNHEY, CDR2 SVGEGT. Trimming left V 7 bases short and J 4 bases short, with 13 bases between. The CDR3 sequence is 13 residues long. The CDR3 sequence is CASTDGESYGYTF. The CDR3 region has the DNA TGTGCCAGCACCGACGGAGAGAGCTATGGCTACACCTTC.

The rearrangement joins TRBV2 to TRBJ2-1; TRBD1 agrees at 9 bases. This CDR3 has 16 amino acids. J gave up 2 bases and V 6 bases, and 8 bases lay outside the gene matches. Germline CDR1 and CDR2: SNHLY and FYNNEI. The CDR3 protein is CASSGTGNRTYNEQFF. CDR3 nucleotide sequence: TGTGCCAGCAGCGGGACAGGGAATCGCACCTACAATGAGCAGTTCTTC.

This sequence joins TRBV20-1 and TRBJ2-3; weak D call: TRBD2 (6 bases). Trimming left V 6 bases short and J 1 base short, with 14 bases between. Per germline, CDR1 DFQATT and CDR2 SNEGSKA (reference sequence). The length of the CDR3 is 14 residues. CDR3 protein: CSAGARGGTDTQYF. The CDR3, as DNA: TGCAGTGCCGGGGCGCGGGGAGGCACAGATACGCAGTATTTT.

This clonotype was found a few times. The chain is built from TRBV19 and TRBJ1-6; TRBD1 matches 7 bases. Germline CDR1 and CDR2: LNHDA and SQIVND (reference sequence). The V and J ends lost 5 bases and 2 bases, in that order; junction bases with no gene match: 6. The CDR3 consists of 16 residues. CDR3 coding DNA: TGTGCCAGTAGTTCGACAGGGATCACCTATAATTCACCCCTCCACTTT. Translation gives CASSSTGITYNSPLHF.

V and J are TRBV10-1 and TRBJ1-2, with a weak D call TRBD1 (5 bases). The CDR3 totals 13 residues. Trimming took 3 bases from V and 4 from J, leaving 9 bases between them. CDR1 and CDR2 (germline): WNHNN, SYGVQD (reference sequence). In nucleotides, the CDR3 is TGCGCCAGCAGTGAAGGGGATATCTATGGCTACACCTTC. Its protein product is CASSEGDIYGYTF.

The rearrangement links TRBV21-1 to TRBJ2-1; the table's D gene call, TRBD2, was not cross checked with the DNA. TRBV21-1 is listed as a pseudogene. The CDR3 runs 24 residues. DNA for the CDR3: TGTGCCAGCAGCACGCAAGGGGATGCAACTAGCGGGGGCGCTCTTACCCGGTCCTACAATGAGCAGTTCTTC. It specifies CASSTQGDATSGGALTRSYNEQFF.

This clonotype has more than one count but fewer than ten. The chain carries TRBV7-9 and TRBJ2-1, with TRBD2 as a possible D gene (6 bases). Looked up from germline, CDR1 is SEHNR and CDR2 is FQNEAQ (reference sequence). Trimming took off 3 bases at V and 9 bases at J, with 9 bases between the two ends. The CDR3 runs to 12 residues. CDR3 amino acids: CASSFTGLEQFF. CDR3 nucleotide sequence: TGTGCCAGCAGCTTTACGGGACTTGAGCAGTTCTTC.

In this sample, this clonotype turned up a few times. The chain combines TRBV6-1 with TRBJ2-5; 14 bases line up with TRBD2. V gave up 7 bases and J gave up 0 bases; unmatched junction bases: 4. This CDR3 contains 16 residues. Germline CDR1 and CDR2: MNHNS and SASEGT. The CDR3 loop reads CASTLTSGGDQETQYF. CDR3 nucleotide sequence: TGTGCCAGCACCCTGACTAGCGGGGGGGACCAAGAGACCCAGTACTTC.

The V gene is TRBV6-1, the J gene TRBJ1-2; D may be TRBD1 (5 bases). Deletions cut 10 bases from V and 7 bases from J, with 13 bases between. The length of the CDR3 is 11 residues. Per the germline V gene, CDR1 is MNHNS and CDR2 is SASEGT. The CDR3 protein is CATEGLGGYTF. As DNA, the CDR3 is TGTGCCACCGAGGGGCTCGGTGGCTACACCTTC.

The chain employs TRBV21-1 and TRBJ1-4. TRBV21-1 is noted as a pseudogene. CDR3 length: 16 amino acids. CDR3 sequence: CASSKSPVLLDEKLFF. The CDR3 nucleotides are TGTGCCAGCAGCAAAAGTCCAGTCCTTTTGGATGAAAAACTGTTTTTT.

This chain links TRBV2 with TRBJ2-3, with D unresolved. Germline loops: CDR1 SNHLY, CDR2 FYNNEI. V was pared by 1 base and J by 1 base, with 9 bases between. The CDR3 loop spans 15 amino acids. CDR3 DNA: TGTGCCAGCAGTGAAGGCGATTACGGCACAGATACGCAGTATTTT. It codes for CASSEGDYGTDTQYF. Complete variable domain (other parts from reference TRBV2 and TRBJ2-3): EPEVTQTPSHQVTQMGQEVILRCVPISNHLYFYWYRQILGQKVEFLVSFYNNEISEKSEIFDDQFSVERPDGSNFTLKIRSTKLEDSAMYFCASSEGDYGTDTQYFGPGTRLTVL.

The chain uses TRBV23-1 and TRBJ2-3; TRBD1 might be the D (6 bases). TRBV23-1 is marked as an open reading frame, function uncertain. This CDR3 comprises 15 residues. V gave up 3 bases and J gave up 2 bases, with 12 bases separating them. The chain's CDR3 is CASSHLQGPTDTQYF. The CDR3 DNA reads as TGCGCCAGCAGTCACCTACAGGGACCCACAGATACGCAGTATTTT.

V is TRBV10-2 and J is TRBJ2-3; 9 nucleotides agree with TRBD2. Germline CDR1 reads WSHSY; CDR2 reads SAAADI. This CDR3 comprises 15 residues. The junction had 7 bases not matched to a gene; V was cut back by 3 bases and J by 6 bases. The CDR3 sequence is CASSDSSGVLDTQYF. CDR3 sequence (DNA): TGCGCCAGCAGTGACTCTAGCGGGGTTTTGGATACGCAGTATTTT.

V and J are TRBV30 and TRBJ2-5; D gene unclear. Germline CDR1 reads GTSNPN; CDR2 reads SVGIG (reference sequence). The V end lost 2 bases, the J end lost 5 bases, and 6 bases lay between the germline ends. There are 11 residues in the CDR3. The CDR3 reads CAWSPQETQYF. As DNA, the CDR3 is TGTGCCTGGAGTCCCCAGGAGACCCAGTACTTC.

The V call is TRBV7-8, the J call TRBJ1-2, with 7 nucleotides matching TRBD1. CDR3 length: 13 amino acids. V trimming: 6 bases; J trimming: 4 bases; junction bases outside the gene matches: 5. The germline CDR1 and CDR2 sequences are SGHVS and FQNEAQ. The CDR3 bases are TGTGCCAGCAGTCCCGGGACAGCCTATGGCTACACCTTC. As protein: CASSPGTAYGYTF.

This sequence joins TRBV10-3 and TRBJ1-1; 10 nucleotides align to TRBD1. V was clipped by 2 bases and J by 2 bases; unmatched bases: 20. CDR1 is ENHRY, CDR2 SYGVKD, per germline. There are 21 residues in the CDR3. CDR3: CAISEPGRGTGVSGFNTEAFF. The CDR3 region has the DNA TGTGCCATCAGTGAGCCTGGTAGAGGGACAGGGGTTTCAGGGTTTAACACTGAAGCTTTCTTT.

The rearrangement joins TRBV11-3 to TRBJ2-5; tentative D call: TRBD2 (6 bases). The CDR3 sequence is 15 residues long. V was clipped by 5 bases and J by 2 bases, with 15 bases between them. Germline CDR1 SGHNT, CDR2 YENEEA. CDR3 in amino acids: CASSRRRGPQETQYF. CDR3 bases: TGTGCCAGCAGCCGAAGGAGGGGACCACAAGAGACCCAGTACTTC.

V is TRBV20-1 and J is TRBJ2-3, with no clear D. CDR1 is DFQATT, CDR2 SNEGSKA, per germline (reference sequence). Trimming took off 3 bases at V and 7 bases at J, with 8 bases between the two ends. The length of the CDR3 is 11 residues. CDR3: CSARDLNTQYF. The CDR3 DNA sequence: TGCAGTGCTAGGGATTTAAATACGCAGTATTTT.

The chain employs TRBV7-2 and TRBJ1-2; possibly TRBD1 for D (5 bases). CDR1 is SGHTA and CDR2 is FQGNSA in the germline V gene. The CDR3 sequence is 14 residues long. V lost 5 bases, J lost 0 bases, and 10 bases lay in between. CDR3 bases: TGTGCCAGCAGCCCCCGGGGGACTAACTATGGCTACACCTTC. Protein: CASSPRGTNYGYTF.

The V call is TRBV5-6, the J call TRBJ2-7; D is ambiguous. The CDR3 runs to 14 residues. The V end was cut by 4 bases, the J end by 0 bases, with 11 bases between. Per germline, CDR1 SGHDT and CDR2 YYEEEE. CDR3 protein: CASSRSHSSYEQYF. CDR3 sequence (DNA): TGTGCCAGCAGCCGAAGTCACAGCTCCTACGAGCAGTACTTC.

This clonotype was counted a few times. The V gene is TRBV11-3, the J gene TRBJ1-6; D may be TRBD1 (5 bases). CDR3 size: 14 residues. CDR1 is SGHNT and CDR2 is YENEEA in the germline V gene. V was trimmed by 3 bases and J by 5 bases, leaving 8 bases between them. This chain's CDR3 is CASSLGPNNSPLHF. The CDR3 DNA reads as TGTGCCAGCAGCTTGGGACCGAATAATTCACCCCTCCACTTT.